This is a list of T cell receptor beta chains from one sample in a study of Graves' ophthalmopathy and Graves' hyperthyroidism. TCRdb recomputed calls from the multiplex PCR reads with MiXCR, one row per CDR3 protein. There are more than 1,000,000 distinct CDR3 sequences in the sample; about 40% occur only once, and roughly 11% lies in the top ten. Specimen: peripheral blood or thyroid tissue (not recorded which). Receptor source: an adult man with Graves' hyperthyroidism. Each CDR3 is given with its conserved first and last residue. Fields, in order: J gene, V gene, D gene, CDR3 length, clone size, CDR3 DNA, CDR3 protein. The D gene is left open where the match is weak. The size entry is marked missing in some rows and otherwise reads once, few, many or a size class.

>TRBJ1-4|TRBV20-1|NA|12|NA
TGCAGTGCCCAGGGTTCGCGGGAAAAACTGTTTTTT
CSAQGSREKLFF
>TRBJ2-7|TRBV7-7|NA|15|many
TGTGCTAGCAGCTTAAGGGCAGCGGGACACAACGAGCAGTACTTC
CASSLRAAGHNEQYF
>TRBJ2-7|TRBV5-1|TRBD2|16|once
TGCGCCAGCAGCTTGGAGGCGGGAGGTCCTGTTGGCGAGCAGTACTTC
CASSLEAGGPVGEQYF
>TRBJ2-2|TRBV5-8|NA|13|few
TGTGCCAGCAGCTTGGCCGGTTTGCGGGAGCTGTTTTTT
CASSLAGLRELFF
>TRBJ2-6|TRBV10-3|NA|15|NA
TGTGCCATCAGGGGTTCGGGCTCTGGGGCCAACGTCCTGACTTTC
CAIRGSGSGANVLTF
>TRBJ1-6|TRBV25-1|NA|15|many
TGTGCCAGCAGTGGAGGACGGAGTTATAATTCACCCCTCCACTTT
CASSGGRSYNSPLHF
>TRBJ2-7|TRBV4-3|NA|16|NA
TGCGCCAGCAGCCAAGTTTTTCCGGGACCGACCTACGAGCAGTACTTC
CASSQVFPGPTYEQYF
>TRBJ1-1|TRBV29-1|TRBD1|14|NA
TGCAGCGTTGAGGGGACAGGGGAGAACACTGAAGCTTTCTTT
CSVEGTGENTEAFF
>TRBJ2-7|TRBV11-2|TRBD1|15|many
TGTGCCAGCAGACCCGTACAGGGGGCGCAAACCGAGCAGTACTTC
CASRPVQGAQTEQYF
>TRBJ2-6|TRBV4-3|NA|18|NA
TGCGCCAGCAGCCAAGACTGGCAGGACCTCTCTGGGGCCAACGTCCTGACTTTC
CASSQDWQDLSGANVLTF
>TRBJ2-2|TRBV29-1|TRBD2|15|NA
TGCAGCGTTGAAGATCTAGCGGAGGGGCCCGGGGAGCTGTTTTTT
CSVEDLAEGPGELFF
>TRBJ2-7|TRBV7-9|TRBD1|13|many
TGTGCCAGCAGCTCCCAGCGGACAGGGAGGCTTTACTTC
CASSSQRTGRLYF
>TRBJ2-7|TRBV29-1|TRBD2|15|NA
TGCAGCGGAAAGATTGCGGGAGCAGAAACGTACGAGCAGTACTTC
CSGKIAGAETYEQYF
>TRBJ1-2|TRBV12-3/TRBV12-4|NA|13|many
TGTGCCAGCAGTCACAGACCTAACTATGGCTACACCTTC
CASSHRPNYGYTF
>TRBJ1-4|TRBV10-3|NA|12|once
TGTGCCATCAGTTACGCTAATGAAAAACTGTTTTTT
CAISYANEKLFF
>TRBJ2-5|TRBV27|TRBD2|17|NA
TGTGCCAGCAGTTTAGGCCGACTAGCTCCTTACCAAGAGACCCAGTACTTC
CASSLGRLAPYQETQYF
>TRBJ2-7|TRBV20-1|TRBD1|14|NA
TGCAGTGCACACCACGACAGGGGGCAGGACGAGCAGTACTTC
CSAHHDRGQDEQYF
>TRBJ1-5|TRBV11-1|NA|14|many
TGTGCCAGCAGCTTACAGGGAGAGGATCAGCCCCAGCATTTT
CASSLQGEDQPQHF
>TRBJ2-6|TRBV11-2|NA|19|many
TGTGCCAGCAGCCTCCCCCCCCCCCAGGACCGGTCTGGGGCCAACGTCCTGACTTTC
CASSLPPPQDRSGANVLTF
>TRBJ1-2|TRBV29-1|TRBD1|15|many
TGCAGCGTTGAAGAGCCAGGGGGCCCTCTCTATGGCTACACCTTC
CSVEEPGGPLYGYTF
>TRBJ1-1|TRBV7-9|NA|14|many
TGTGCCAGCAGCTGGGTAACCCCGGGGTCAGAAGCTTTCTTT
CASSWVTPGSEAFF
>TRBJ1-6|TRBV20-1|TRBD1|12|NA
TGCAGTGCCTCAACAGGGGTAGGGGCCCTCCACTTT
CSASTGVGALHF
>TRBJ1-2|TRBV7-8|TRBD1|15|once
TGTGCCAGCAGCCAGGGACAGGGGACCTACTATGGCTACACCTTC
CASSQGQGTYYGYTF
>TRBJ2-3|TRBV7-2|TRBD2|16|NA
TGTGCCAGCAGCTTAAGTAGCGGGGGAGAAACAGATGCGCAGTATTTT
CASSLSSGGETDAQYF
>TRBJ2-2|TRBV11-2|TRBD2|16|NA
TGTGCCAGCAGCTTCACCCCAGCGGGAGGGGCCGGGGAGCTGTTTTTT
CASSFTPAGGAGELFF
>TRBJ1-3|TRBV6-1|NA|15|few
TGTGCCAGCAGTGAAGACAGAGGACGTGGAAACACCATATATTTT
CASSEDRGRGNTIYF
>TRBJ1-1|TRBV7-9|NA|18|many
TGTGCCAGCAGCCTCACACCGAGAAGGGGCGCGGGGAACACTGAAGCTTTCTTT
CASSLTPRRGAGNTEAFF
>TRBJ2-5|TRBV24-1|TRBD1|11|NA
TGTGCCAGCAGTCCGGACAGGGTCCAGTACTTC
CASSPDRVQYF
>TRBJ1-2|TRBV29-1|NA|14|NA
TGCAGCGTCATGGACAGTCTTTTAAACTATGGCTACACCTTC
CSVMDSLLNYGYTF